Described below is a single T cell receptor beta chain sequence and its context. The source of the sample is a study of identifying expanded T cells in peripheral blood. Trimming removed 4 bases at V and 6 bases at J, with 6 bases between. Germline loops: CDR1 MDHEN, CDR2 SYDVKM. This CDR3 has 11 amino acids. This table comes from immunoSEQ multiplex PCR, and its TCRdb copy is limited to in-frame clones, with some not included. The table lists over 70,000 clones, roughly 91% of them singletons. The chain links TRBV28 to TRBJ1-2, with D hard to call. This TCR was sampled from a person aged 18-69 years in good health. Material for sequencing was blood. The chain's CDR3 is CASSSSDGYTF. DNA of the CDR3: TGTGCCAGCAGTTCGTCGGATGGCTACACCTTC.